The clone carrying this T cell receptor (beta chain) was found a few times. Its antigen is as yet unknown. The data belong to a study of T cells after yellow fever vaccination. In the study overall: Any fraction with a low cell number was prepared using SMART-Seq v4 Ultra Low Input. General study points: Bulk-population clonotypes that are abundant could appear as contaminants in FACS-sorted repertoires.

One entry per CDR3 protein, called by TCRdb with MiXCR from the 5' RACE reads. In the table there are a few hundred thousand distinct CDR3 sequences, roughly 6.3% of which are singletons. Germline-derived CDR1 and CDR2 are MNHEY and SMNVEV (reference sequence). This CDR3 is built from 14 residues. V lost 0 bases to trimming and J lost 4 bases, with 9 bases between them. The TCR sequence derives from a man aged 30 to 39 who received the YFV17D yellow fever vaccine. The chain recombines TRBV27 with TRBJ1-1; a possible D gene is TRBD1 (5 bases). This specimen was CD4+ T cells sorted from PBMCs, taken on the day of the yellow fever booster vaccination. Here the CDR3 DNA reads TGTGCCAGCAGTTTATCTCGGGGGGGCACTGAAGCTTTCTTT. Its protein is CASSLSRGGTEAFF.